This T cell receptor (beta chain) was sequenced in a study of shared clonotypes between healthy human individuals (dated by TCRdb to 2018 to 2021). Background on the whole study: A couple of women and a few men aged 18 to 49 years were included in the cohort. To increase sequencing depth and limit assay-specific biases, TCR repertoire library preparation and sequencing were carried out by different laboratories using diverse techniques. Each donor's leukapheresis produced roughly between roughly 0.94 and 9.5 billion PBMCs. To estimate repertoire size and how much clonotypes are shared between individuals, the study performed deep sequencing of blood TCR repertoires from five healthy adults. Per donor, three plates each were used for CD4 naive and CD4 memory, two for CD8 naive, and one for CD8 memory.

From the cysteine up to the phenylalanine, the CDR3 has a length of 14 residues. Of all the DNA, just the CDR3 is kept, 42 bases in frame from base 1. From a lookup of the germline V gene, CDR1 and CDR2 are MNHEY and SVGAGI. The V end gives up 8 bases and the J end 3 bases, leaving 7 bases in the junction not matched to a gene. Using the deep immunoSEQ assay, TCR CDR3 regions were amplified from genomic DNA by multiplex PCR. Genomic DNA extracted from each cell subset was distributed evenly over all wells of several immunoSEQ 96-well plates, and each plate served as one replicate. For sorted subsets, each replicate PCR was loaded with roughly 200 ng genomic DNA, equivalent to 30,000 or so T cell genomes. Purified libraries were measured with a Qubit 3.0 fluorometer, size-checked on a Bioanalyzer 2100, and measured again with the KAPA Library Quantification kit. Every immunoSEQ 96-well plate was sequenced on a separate single-read 150-cycle Illumina NextSeq 550 flow cell. As for how the authors treated the data: Because the immunoSEQ output held only junctional sequences and lacked quality scores, the filtering could not match the filtering applied to full-length reads. Sequences were annotated with PyIR, a Python wrapper for IgBLAST v1.9, using IMGT germline references to assign V/J genes and CDR3. Reads were removed for weak V/J assignments (E-value above 1e-6), missing CDR3, stop codons, out-of-frame junctions, or ambiguous translated residues. V3J clonotypes were defined as sequences sharing an identical inferred V gene, J gene, and CDR3 amino acid sequence. Percentage overlap between repertoires was calculated by dividing the number of shared unique clonotypes by the size of the smaller repertoire. RTK rarefaction, the Chao1 estimator, and Recon v2.1 estimates of unobserved clonotypes were used to assess repertoire richness. Generation probabilities for all TCRbeta clonotypes obtained by the gDNA method from a few donors were computed using OLGA. Here the immuneACCESS table is served through TCRdb, limited to in-frame sequences with V and J called. Missing clones are a known gap in these copies; in checked studies unresolved V genes cover under half, and the rest lacks a known reason. V and J calls and clone size come straight from that table; D and trimming were deduced from the DNA. The sample table holds some 500,000 clones, of which 90% to 97% were seen once. The ten biggest clones cover about 0.06% of the sample.

Summary of the overall study and its limitations: Because the study included only a small number of donors, the genetic and exposure-history diversity represented was limited. Larger estimated clonotype richness was generally found for naive subsets than for memory subsets. Across a handful of donors, 5% to 6% of naive CD4, roughly 3.3% of naive CD8, 2.3% of memory CD4, and approximately 0.42% of memory CD8 clonotypes were shared. Clonotypes shared by all four sorted-subset donors showed higher generation probabilities than non-shared clonotypes. Sampling was limited to blood, and TCR repertoires in tissue likely differ from TCR repertoires in blood. Based on pairwise subsampling, the degree of clonotype sharing among donors was expected to be affected by sequencing depth. Even with the large sequencing depth, rarefaction of the sorted-subset datasets indicated that sequencing was incomplete.

Donors were healthy HIV-negative adults with no recently reported acute infections or vaccinations. Every donor was a Caucasian adult living in Nashville, Tennessee, USA. CD4+ T cells were enriched by magnetic negative selection, after which naive cells were positively selected on CD45RA and the negative fraction was taken as the memory subset. After blood collection by leukapheresis, PBMCs were isolated using Ficoll-Histopaque density gradient centrifugation and then cryopreserved in the vapor phase of liquid nitrogen. Analytical flow cytometry was used to check the purity and quantity of each magnetically sorted T cell population. Each sorted fraction had its genomic DNA isolated and then quantified by UV absorbance on a Nanodrop 2000c. As regards this clone: Its binding antigen is unknown. Within one base of it there is no much larger clone, and no base qualities were kept.

The sequence derives from a woman younger than 45 in good health. The sequenced sample was naive CD4+ T cells sorted from blood. This sample's cell subset or site label indicates: CD45RA+ positively selected. Recombination connected TRBV6-5 to TRBJ2-7; 10 bases in the junction line up with TRBD1. The base sequence is TGTGCCAGCCGCGACCGGGACAGGGGCTACGAGCAGTACTTC. Translation gives CASRDRDRGYEQYF.